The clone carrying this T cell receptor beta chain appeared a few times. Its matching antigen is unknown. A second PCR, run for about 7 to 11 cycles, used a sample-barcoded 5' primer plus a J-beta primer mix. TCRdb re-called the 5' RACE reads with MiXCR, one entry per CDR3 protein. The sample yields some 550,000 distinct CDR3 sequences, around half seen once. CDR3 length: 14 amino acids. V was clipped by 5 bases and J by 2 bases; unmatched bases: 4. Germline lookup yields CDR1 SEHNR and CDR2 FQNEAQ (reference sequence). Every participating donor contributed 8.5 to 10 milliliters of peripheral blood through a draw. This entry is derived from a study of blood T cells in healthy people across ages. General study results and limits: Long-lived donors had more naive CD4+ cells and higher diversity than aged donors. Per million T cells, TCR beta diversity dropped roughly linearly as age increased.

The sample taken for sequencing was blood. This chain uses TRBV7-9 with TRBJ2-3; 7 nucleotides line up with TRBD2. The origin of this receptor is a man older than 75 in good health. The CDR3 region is CASSRDYNTDTQYF. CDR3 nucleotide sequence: TGTGCCAGCAGCCGGGACTACAACACAGATACGCAGTATTTT. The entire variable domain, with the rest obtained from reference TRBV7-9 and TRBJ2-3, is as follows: DTGVSQNPRHKITKRGQNVTFRCDPISEHNRLYWYRQTLGQGPEFLTYFQNEAQLEKSRLLSDRFSAERPKGSFSTLEIQRTEQGDSAMYLCASSRDYNTDTQYFGPGTRLTVL.